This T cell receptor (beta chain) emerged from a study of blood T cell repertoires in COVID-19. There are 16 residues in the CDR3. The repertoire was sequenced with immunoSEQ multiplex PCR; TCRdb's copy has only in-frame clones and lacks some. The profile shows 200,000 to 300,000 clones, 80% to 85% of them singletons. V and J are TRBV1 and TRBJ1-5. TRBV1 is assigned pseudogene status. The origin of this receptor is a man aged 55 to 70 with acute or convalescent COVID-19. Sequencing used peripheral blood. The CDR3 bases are TGCACCAGCAGCCACCAGACGGATCGGGGCAATCAGCCCCAGCATTTT. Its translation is CTSSHQTDRGNQPQHF.